This T cell receptor beta chain came from a study of blood T cells in healthy people across ages. Whole-study findings and limits: Among T cells, TCR beta diversity per million cells dropped roughly linearly as age rose.

This clonotype has only a few counts. Antigen specificity is unknown. One end of the junction varies from germline; a read error may be responsible. Primers used in a second PCR of about 7 to 12 cycles were a sample-barcoded 5' primer and a J-beta primer mix. MiXCR, applied by TCRdb to the 5' RACE reads, yields one record per CDR3 protein. The table shows 600,000 to 900,000 distinct CDR3 sequences, with about 26% occurring only once. These same data were also listed under a study on T cells of mothers and their children. That report adds: Barcodes for each sample and 2-4 random nucleotides were added by the M1S primer used in the second PCR. There was no detection of any persistent microchimeric T cell clones.

This TCR was recovered from a boy between 10 and 17 years old in good health. Specimen: blood.

The CDR3 protein is CASRSGALMGEFF. The CDR3 nucleotides read TGTGCCAGCAGGTCAGGGGCCCTTATGGGGGAGTTCTTC. The chain has TRBV6-1 and TRBJ2-5, with a possible D match to TRBD1 (6 bases). The CDR3 contains 13 residues. From germline, CDR1 is MNHNS and CDR2 SASEGT.